What follows are 16 T cell receptor beta chains derived from one specimen sequenced in a study of cytomegalovirus exposure and HLA in healthy donors. Data came from immunoSEQ multiplex PCR; TCRdb stores just in-frame clones and leaves some out. Among 150,000 to 200,000 clones, roughly 82% were seen once, and the ten largest hold under 15%. Sequenced input: PBMCs. Every receptor here comes from a woman in her twenties or thirties in good health and CMV-seropositive.

The chain links TRBV9 to TRBJ2-1; the match to TRBD2 covers 12 bases. This CDR3 region has 15 residues. With 0 bases clipped from V and 8 bases from J, the junction kept 3 bases outside the gene matches. CDR1 is SGDLS, CDR2 YYNGEE, per germline. CDR3 sequence reads: CASSVGLAGEDEQFF. The CDR3 bases are TGTGCCAGCAGCGTAGGACTAGCGGGAGAGGATGAGCAGTTCTTC.

The rearrangement joins TRBV20-1 to TRBJ1-5; D gene uncertain. The germline V and J ends were trimmed by 6 bases and 2 bases, with 2 bases remaining between them. The CDR3 runs 10 residues. The germline V gene has CDR1 DFQATT and CDR2 SNEGSKA (reference sequence). CDR3 DNA sequence: TGCAGTGCCGGCAATCAGCCCCAGCATTTT. It encodes CSAGNQPQHF.

The chain combines TRBV2 with TRBJ2-1; 7 bases map to TRBD1. Germline loops: CDR1 SNHLY, CDR2 FYNNEI. The CDR3 length is 15 residues. Losses at the gene ends were 7 bases for V and 1 base for J; bases not matched to a gene: 7. The chain's CDR3 is CASTELQGSYNEQFF. CDR3 sequence (DNA): TGTGCCAGCACGGAGCTACAGGGGTCCTACAATGAGCAGTTCTTC.

V and J are TRBV4-1 and TRBJ2-1; 10 nucleotides agree with TRBD2. Trimming at V came to 4 bases and at J to 6 bases, leaving 12 bases not matched to a gene. Germline assignment: CDR1 MGHRA and CDR2 YSYEKL. There are 17 residues in the CDR3. The chain's CDR3 is CASSLHGASGSFNEQFF. The CDR3 DNA follows: TGCGCCAGCAGCCTCCATGGGGCTAGCGGGAGCTTCAATGAGCAGTTCTTC.

This clone came up once. The chain is built from TRBV27 and TRBJ2-7; TRBD2 aligns across 8 bases. The germline gives CDR1 MNHEY, CDR2 SMNVEV (reference sequence). CDR3 length: 14 residues. The V and J ends lost 7 bases and 2 bases, in that order; junction bases with no gene match: 7. CDR3 residues: CASKIAGTTYEQYF. As DNA, the CDR3 is TGTGCCAGCAAGATAGCGGGGACGACCTACGAGCAGTACTTC.

The chain employs TRBV28 and TRBJ1-3, with 7 nucleotides matching TRBD1. V lost 6 bases, J lost 2 bases, and 7 bases stayed unmatched. CDR1 MDHEN and CDR2 SYDVKM come from the germline V gene. The CDR3 contains 15 residues. The CDR3 DNA sequence: TGTGCCAGCAGCTTCGGGACAGACCCTGGAAACACCATATATTTT. Its protein product is CASSFGTDPGNTIYF.

In its sample, this clone was seen many times. This rearrangement joins TRBV5-1 to TRBJ2-7, with 7 bases aligning to TRBD2. The CDR3 sequence is 15 residues long. Per the germline V gene, CDR1 is SGHRS and CDR2 is YFSETQ. After removal of 5 bases from V and 7 bases from J, the junction contained 15 bases not matched to a gene. The CDR3 DNA follows: TGCGCCAGCAGTTCCGAGGTGGGAGGGCCGCGGGAGCAGTACTTC. It encodes CASSSEVGGPREQYF.

This chain links TRBV9 with TRBJ1-5; 8 bases are shared with TRBD1. The CDR3 runs to 14 residues. CDR1 SGDLS and CDR2 YYNGEE come from the germline V gene. The trim removed 4 bases at V and 6 bases at J, leaving 6 bases unmatched. DNA for the CDR3: TGTGCCAGCAGCATGGGACAGGCACCTCAGCCCCAGCATTTT. Its translation is CASSMGQAPQPQHF. The variable domain in full, with the rest retrieved from reference TRBV9 and TRBJ1-5, is DSGVTQTPKHLITATGQRVTLRCSPRSGDLSVYWYQQSLDQGLQFLIQYYNGEERAKGNILERFSAQQFPDLHSELNLSSLELGDSALYFCASSMGQAPQPQHFGDGTRLSIL.

The chain combines TRBV2 with TRBJ1-2; D is unclear. Germline V gives CDR1 SNHLY, CDR2 FYNNEI. V lost 4 bases to trimming and J lost 2 bases, with 2 bases between them. The CDR3 is made up of 11 amino acids. CDR3 in amino acids: CASSVNYGYTF. CDR3 nucleotides: TGTGCCAGCAGTGTAAACTATGGCTACACCTTC.

V gene TRBV18 combines with J gene TRBJ2-1; weak D call: TRBD2 (6 bases). CDR3 size: 15 residues. The germline V gene has CDR1 KGHSH and CDR2 LQKENI. Trimming stripped 0 bases from V and 3 bases from J, with 9 bases between. The CDR3 bases are TGTGCCAGCTCACCACCCGGGAGTATCTACAATGAGCAGTTCTTC. Translation: CASSPPGSIYNEQFF.

The chain combines TRBV13 with TRBJ2-1, with TRBD1 identical over 10 bases. Germline V gene data show CDR1 as PRHDT and CDR2 as FYEKMQ (reference sequence). V shed 0 bases, J shed 4 bases, and the junction held 6 bases outside the gene matches. CDR3 length equals 17 residues. CDR3 nucleotide sequence: TGTGCCAGCAGCTTAGGGGTAGGGGACAGGGGATACAATGAGCAGTTCTTC. Translating gives CASSLGVGDRGYNEQFF.

The CDR3 region has the DNA TGCAGCGTTGGACAGAAGAACACCGGGGAGCTGTTTTTT. Protein sequence: CSVGQKNTGELFF. V and J are TRBV29-1 and TRBJ2-2; D is possibly TRBD1 (5 bases). V lost 4 bases and J 1 base, leaving 7 bases between the germline ends. Looked up from germline, CDR1 is SQVTM and CDR2 is ANQGSEA. This CDR3 is 13 amino acids long.

The rearrangement uses TRBV27 and TRBJ2-3, with 9 bases that match TRBD2. The CDR3 length is 16 residues. The junction had 14 bases not matched to a gene; V was cut back by 8 bases and J by 5 bases. Germline values: CDR1 MNHEY, CDR2 SMNVEV (reference sequence). The CDR3 region has the DNA TGTGCCAGCGGCCCCCTAGCTAGCGGGGCGGGAGATACGCAGTATTTT. Its translation: CASGPLASGAGDTQYF.

The chain recombines TRBV4-1 with TRBJ1-5; D gene unclear. The CDR3 consists of 13 residues. CDR1 and CDR2 from the germline V gene are MGHRA and YSYEKL. The V and J ends lost 0 bases and 6 bases respectively, with 6 bases between them. This CDR3 reads CASSQDTGQPQHF. DNA of the CDR3: TGCGCCAGCAGCCAAGATACGGGTCAGCCCCAGCATTTT.

The chain carries TRBV7-9 and TRBJ2-3; the D gene is possibly TRBD2 (6 bases). The CDR3 extends over 13 amino acids. V lost 5 bases, J lost 6 bases, and 12 bases lay in between. Germline V CDR1 and CDR2: SEHNR, FQNEAQ (reference sequence). CDR3 loop: CASSDGAGDTQYF. The CDR3, as DNA: TGTGCCAGCAGCGATGGAGCGGGCGATACGCAGTATTTT.

The chain employs TRBV9 and TRBJ2-1; a weak D match, TRBD2 (5 bases). The CDR3 has 19 residues. V lost 3 bases to trimming and J lost 4 bases, with 26 bases between them. CDR1 SGDLS and CDR2 YYNGEE come from the germline V gene. The CDR3: CASSAHDRGVNKRYNEQFF. In DNA, the CDR3 is TGTGCCAGCAGCGCCCACGATCGGGGAGTAAACAAGCGTTACAATGAGCAGTTCTTC. Combining the CDR3 with reference TRBV9 and TRBJ2-1 gives the whole variable domain DSGVTQTPKHLITATGQRVTLRCSPRSGDLSVYWYQQSLDQGLQFLIQYYNGEERAKGNILERFSAQQFPDLHSELNLSSLELGDSALYFCASSAHDRGVNKRYNEQFFGPGTRLTVL.